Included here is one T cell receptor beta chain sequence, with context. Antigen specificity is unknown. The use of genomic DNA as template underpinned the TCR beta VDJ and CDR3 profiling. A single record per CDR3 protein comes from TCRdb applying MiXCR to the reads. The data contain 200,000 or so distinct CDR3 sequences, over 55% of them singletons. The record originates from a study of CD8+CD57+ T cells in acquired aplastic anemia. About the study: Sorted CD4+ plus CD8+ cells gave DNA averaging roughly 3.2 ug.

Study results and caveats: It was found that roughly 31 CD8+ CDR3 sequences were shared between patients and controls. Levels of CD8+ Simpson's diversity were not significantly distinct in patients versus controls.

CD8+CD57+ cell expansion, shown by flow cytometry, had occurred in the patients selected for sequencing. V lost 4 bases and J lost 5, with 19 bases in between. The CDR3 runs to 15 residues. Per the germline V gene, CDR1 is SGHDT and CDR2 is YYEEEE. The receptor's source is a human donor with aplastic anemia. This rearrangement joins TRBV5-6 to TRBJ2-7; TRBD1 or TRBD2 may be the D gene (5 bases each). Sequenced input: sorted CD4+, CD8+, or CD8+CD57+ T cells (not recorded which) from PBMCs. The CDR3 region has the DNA TGTGCCAGCAGCCCTGACACGGGACCCCTGGACGAGCAGTACTTC. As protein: CASSPDTGPLDEQYF.